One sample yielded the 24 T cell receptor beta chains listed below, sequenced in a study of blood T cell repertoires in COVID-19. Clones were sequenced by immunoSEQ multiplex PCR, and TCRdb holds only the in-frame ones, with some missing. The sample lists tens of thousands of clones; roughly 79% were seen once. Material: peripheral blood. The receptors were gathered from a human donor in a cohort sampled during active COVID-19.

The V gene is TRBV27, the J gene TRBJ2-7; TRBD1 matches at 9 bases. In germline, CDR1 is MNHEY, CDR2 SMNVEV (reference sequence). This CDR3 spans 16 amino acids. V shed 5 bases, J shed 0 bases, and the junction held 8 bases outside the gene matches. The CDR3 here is CASSRQGVRSSYEQYF. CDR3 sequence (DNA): TGTGCCAGCAGTCGACAGGGGGTTAGGAGCTCCTACGAGCAGTACTTC.

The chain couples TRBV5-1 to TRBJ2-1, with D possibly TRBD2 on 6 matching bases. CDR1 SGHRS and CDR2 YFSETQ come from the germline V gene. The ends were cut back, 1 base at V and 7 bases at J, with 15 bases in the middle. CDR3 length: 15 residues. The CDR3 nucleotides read TGCGCCAGCAGCTTGATGGTGACTAGTGTGAATGAGCAGTTCTTC. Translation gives CASSLMVTSVNEQFF.

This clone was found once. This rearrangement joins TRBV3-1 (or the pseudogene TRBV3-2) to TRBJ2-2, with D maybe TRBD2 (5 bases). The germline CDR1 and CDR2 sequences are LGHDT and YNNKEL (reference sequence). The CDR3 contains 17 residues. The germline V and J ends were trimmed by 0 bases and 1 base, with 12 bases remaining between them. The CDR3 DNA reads TGTGCCAGCAGCCAAGATGAGGGTCGGGTGAACACCGGGGAGCTGTTTTTT. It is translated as CASSQDEGRVNTGELFF.

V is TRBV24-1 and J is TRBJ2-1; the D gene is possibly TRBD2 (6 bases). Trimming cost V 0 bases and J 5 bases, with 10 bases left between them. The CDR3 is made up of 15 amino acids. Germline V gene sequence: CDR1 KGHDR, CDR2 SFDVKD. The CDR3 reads CATSDLGGSHNEQFF. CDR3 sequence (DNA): TGTGCCACCAGTGATTTGGGGGGGTCTCACAATGAGCAGTTCTTC.

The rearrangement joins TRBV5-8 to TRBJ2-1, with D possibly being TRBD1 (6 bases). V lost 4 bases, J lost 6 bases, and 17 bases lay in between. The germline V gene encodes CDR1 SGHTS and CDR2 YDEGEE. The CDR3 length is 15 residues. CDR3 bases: TGTGCCAGCAGCAACTTGGGGGCCCTTGCCAATGAGCAGTTCTTC. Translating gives CASSNLGALANEQFF.

CDR3 amino acids: CASSLWPSSGRAGETQYF. The CDR3 nucleotides are TGTGCCAGCAGCTTATGGCCCTCTAGCGGGAGGGCCGGAGAGACCCAGTACTTC. The gene calls are TRBV7-3 and TRBJ2-5; TRBD2 aligns across 12 bases. V dropped 2 bases and J dropped 4; count of bases not matched to a gene: 11. The CDR3 totals 18 residues. CDR1 is SGHTA and CDR2 is FQGTGA in the germline V gene.

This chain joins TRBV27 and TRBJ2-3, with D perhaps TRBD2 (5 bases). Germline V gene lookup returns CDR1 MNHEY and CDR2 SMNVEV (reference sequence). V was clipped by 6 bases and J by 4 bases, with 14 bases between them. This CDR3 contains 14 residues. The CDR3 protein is CASREVSFADTQYF. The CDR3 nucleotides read TGTGCCAGCAGGGAGGTTAGCTTCGCAGATACGCAGTATTTT.

The CDR3 here is CASSSVVSPQETQYF. CDR3 DNA sequence: TGCGCCAGCAGCTCTGTAGTATCCCCCCAAGAGACCCAGTACTTC. This chain connects TRBV5-1 to TRBJ2-5; D is ambiguous. The length of the CDR3 is 15 residues. Between the trimmed V and J ends, which lost 3 bases and 1 base, there was a span of 13 bases. In germline, CDR1 is SGHRS, CDR2 YFSETQ.

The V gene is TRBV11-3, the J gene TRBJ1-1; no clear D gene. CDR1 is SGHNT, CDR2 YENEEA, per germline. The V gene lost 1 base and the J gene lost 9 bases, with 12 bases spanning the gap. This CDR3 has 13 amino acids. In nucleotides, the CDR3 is TGTGCCAGCAGCTTAGGACTAAACAGTAAAGCTTTCTTT. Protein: CASSLGLNSKAFF.

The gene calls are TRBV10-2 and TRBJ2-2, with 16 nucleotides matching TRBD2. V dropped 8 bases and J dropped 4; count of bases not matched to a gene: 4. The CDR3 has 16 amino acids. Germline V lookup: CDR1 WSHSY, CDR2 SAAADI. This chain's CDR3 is CASGTSGRVGTGELFF. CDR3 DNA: TGCGCCAGCGGGACTAGCGGGAGGGTAGGCACCGGGGAGCTGTTTTTT.

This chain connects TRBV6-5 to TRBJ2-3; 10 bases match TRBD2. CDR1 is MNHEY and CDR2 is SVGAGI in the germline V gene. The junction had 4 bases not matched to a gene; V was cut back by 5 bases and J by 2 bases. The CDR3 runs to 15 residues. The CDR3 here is CASSLSGGNTDTQYF. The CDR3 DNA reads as TGTGCCAGCAGTCTTAGCGGGGGGAACACAGATACGCAGTATTTT.

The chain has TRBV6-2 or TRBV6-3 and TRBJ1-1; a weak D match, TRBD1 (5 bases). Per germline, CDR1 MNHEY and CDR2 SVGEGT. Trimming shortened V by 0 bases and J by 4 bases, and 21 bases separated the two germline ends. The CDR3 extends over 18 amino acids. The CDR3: CASSYSILTGLEGTEAFF. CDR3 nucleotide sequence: TGTGCCAGCAGTTACTCGATTTTAACAGGTCTGGAGGGCACTGAAGCTTTCTTT.

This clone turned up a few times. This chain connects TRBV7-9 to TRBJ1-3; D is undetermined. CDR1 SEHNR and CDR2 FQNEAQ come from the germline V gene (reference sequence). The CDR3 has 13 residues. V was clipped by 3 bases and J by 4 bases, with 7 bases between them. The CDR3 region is CASSLTEGNTIYF. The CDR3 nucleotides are TGTGCCAGCAGCTTGACGGAGGGAAACACCATATATTTT.

CDR3 DNA sequence: TGTGCCAGCAGTTACGCAGGGGGCGACTATGGCTACACCTTC. Its translation is CASSYAGGDYGYTF. The chain uses TRBV6-6 and TRBJ1-2; 8 bases are shared with TRBD1. Germline values: CDR1 MNHNY, CDR2 SVGAGI (reference sequence). The CDR3 has 14 amino acids. With V trimmed by 2 bases and J by 3 bases, 2 bases remained unmatched.

This CDR3 is CASSEYRPERTEAFF. CDR3 bases: TGTGCCAGCAGTGAATATAGGCCCGAGAGGACTGAAGCTTTCTTT. This rearrangement joins TRBV25-1 to TRBJ1-1; D is unresolved. The V gene lost 0 bases and the J gene lost 5 bases, with 13 bases spanning the gap. This CDR3 is 15 amino acids long. The germline CDR1 and CDR2 sequences are MGHDK and SYGVNS. The variable domain in full, completed from reference TRBV25-1 and TRBJ1-1, reads EADIYQTPRYLVIGTGKKITLECSQTMGHDKMYWYQQDPGMELHLIHYSYGVNSTEKGDLSSESTVSRIRTEHFPLTLESARPSHTSQYLCASSEYRPERTEAFFGQGTRLTVV.

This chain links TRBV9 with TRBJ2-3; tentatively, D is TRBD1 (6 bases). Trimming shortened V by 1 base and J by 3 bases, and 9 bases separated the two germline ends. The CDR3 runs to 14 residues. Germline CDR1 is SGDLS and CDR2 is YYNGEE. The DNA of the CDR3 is TGTGCCAGCAGCGTAAAGGGGGTGACAGATACGCAGTATTTT. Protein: CASSVKGVTDTQYF.

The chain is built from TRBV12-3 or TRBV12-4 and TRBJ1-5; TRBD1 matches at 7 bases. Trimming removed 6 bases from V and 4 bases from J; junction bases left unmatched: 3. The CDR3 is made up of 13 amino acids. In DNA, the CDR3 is TGTGCCAGCAGGTTGACAGGGAATCAGCCCCAGCATTTT. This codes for CASRLTGNQPQHF.

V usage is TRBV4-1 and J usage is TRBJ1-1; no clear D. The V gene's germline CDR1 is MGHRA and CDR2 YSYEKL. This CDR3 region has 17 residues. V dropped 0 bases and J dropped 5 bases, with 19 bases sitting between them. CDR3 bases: TGCGCCAGCAGCCAAGAACCCCAAACGGGAGGAAAGACTGAAGCTTTCTTT. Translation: CASSQEPQTGGKTEAFF.

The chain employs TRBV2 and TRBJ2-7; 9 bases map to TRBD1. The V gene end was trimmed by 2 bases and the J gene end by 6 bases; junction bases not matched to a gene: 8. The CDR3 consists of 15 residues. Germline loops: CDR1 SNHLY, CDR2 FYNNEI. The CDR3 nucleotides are TGTGCCAGCAGTGAAAAGGACAGGGGTTTTTCCGAGCAGTACTTC. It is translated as CASSEKDRGFSEQYF. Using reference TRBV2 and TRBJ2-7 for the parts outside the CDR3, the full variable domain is EPEVTQTPSHQVTQMGQEVILRCVPISNHLYFYWYRQILGQKVEFLVSFYNNEISEKSEIFDDQFSVERPDGSNFTLKIRSTKLEDSAMYFCASSEKDRGFSEQYFGPGTRLTVT.

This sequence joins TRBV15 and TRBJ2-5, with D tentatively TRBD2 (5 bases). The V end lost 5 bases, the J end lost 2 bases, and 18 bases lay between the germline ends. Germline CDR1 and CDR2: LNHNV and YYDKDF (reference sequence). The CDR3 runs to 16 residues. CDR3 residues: CATSGPRGTVQETQYF. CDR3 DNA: TGTGCCACCAGCGGGCCACGGGGAACGGTTCAAGAGACCCAGTACTTC. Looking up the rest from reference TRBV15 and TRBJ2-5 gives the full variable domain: DAMVIQNPRYQVTQFGKPVTLSCSQTLNHNVMYWYQQKSSQAPKLLFHYYDKDFNNEADTPDNFQSRRPNTSFCFLDIRSPGLGDTAMYLCATSGPRGTVQETQYFGPGTRLLVL.

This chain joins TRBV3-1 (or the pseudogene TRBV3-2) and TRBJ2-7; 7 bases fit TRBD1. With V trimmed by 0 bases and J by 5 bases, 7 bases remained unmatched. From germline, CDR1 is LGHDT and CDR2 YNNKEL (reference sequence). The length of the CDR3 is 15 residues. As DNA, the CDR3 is TGTGCCAGCAGCCAAGATCCTCAGGGGGAAAACGAGCAGTACTTC. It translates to CASSQDPQGENEQYF.

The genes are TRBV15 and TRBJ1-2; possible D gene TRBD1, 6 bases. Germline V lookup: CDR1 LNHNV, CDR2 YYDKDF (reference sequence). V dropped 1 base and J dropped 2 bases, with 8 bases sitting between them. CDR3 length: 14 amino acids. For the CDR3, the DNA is TGTGCCACCAGCAGAGCTAGGGGGAACTATGGCTACACCTTC. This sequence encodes CATSRARGNYGYTF. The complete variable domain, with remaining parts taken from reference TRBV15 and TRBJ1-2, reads DAMVIQNPRYQVTQFGKPVTLSCSQTLNHNVMYWYQQKSSQAPKLLFHYYDKDFNNEADTPDNFQSRRPNTSFCFLDIRSPGLGDTAMYLCATSRARGNYGYTFGSGTRLTVV.

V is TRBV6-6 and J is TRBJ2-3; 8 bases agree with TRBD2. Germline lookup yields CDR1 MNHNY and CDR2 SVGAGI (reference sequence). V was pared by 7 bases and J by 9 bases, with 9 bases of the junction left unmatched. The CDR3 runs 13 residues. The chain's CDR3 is CASNQLKRGTQYF. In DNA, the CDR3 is TGTGCCAGCAACCAACTGAAGCGGGGGACGCAGTATTTT.

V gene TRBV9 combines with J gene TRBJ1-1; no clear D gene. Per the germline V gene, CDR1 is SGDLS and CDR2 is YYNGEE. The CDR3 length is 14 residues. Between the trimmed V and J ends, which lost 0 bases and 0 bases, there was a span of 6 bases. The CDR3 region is CASSVGAMNTEAFF. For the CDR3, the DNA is TGTGCCAGCAGCGTAGGGGCTATGAACACTGAAGCTTTCTTT.